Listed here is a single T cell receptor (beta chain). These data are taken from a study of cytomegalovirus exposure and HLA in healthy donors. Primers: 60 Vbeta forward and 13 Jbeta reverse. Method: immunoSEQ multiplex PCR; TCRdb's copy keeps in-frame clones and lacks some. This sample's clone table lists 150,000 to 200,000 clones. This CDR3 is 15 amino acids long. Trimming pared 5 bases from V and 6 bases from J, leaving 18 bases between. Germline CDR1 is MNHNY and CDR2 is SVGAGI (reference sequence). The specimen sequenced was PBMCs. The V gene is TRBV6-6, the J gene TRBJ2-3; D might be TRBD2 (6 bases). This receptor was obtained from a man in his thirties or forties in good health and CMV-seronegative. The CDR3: CASSQKRALADTQYF. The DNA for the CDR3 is TGTGCCAGCAGTCAAAAGCGGGCCCTAGCCGATACGCAGTATTTT.